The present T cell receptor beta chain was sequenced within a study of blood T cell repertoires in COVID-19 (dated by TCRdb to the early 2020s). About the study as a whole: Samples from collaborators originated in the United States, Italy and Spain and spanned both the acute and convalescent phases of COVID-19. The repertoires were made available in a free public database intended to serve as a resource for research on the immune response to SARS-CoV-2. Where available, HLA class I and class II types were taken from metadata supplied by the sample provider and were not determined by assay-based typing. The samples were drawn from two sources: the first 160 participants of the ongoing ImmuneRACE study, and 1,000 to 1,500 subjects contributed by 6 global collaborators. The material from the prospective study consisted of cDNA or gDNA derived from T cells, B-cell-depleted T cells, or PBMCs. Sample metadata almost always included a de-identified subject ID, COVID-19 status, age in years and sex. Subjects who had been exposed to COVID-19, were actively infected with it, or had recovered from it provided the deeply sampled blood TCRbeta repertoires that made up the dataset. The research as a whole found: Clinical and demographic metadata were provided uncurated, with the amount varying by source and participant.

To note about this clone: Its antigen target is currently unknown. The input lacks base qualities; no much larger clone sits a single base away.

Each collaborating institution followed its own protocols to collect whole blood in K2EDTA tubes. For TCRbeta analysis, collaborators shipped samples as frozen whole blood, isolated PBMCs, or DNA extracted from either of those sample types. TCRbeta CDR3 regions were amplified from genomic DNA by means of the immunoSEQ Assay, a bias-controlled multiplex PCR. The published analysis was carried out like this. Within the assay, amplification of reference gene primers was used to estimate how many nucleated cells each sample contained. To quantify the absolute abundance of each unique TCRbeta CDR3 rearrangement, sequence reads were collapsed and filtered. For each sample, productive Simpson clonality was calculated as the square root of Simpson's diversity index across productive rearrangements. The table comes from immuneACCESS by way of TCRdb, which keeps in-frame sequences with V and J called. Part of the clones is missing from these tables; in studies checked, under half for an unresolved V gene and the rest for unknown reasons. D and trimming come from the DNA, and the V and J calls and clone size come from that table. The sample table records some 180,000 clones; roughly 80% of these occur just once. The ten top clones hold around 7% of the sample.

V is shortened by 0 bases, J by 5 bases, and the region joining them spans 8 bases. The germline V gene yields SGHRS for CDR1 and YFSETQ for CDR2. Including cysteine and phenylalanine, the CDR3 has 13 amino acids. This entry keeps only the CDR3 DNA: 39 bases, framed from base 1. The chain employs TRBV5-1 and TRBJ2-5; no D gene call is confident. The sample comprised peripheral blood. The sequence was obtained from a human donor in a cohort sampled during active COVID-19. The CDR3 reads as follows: CASSLGPRETQYF. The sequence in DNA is TGCGCCAGCAGCTTGGGCCCTCGGGAGACCCAGTACTTC.